This T cell receptor beta chain stems from a study of control samples from healthy donors and cancer patients (dated by TCRdb to about 2020). Notes on this clone: Its recognized antigen is unknown. It has no much larger one-base neighbor in the sample; base qualities were not kept.

The CDR3, cysteine through phenylalanine, is 14 amino acids long. Solely the CDR3 DNA is kept, with 42 bases framed from the first base. Germline trimming: 1 base from V, 4 bases from J; junction bases outside gene matches: 3. For CDR1 and CDR2, the germline V gene (reference sequence) lists LGHDT and YNNKEL. The method was the immunoSEQ multiplex PCR assay. As stored in TCRdb, this immuneACCESS dataset retains in-frame rearrangements with V and J assigned. A fraction of the clones does not appear; measured against another copy, unresolved V genes explain less than half of the discrepancy, and the remainder lacks a known reason. Here the sample has 110,000 to 150,000 clones; approximately 94% occur a single time. The ten biggest clones cover around 14% of the sample.

The clonotype comes from a man between 35 and 55 years old in good health. This chain is built from TRBV3-1 (or the pseudogene TRBV3-2) and TRBJ1-1, with 7 bases in between that match TRBD1. The sequenced material came from blood. The sequenced DNA is TGTGCCAGCAGCCAAGCAGGGGGAAGCACTGAAGCTTTCTTT. The resulting protein is CASSQAGGSTEAFF.